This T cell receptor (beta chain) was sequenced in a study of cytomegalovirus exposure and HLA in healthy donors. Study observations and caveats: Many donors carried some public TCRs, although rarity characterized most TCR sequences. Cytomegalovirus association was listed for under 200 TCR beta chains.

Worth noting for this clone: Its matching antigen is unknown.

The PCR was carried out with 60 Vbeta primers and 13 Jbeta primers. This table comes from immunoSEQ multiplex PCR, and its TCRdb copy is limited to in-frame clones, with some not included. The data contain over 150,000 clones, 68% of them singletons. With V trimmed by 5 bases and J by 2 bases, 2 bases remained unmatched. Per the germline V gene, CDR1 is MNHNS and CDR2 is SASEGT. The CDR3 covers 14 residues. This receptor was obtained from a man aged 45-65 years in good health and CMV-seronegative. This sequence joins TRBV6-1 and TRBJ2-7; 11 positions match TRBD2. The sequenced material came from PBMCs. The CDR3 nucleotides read TGTGCCAGCAGTTCTAGCGGGGGGCCCTACGAGCAGTACTTC. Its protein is CASSSSGGPYEQYF.